The subject of this entry is one TCR beta chain. The antigen is not known. This sample is drawn from a study of cytomegalovirus exposure and HLA in healthy donors. Study-wide points: The study had only CMV serostatus as immune exposure information.

The PCR contained 60 Vbeta and 13 Jbeta primers. The data were produced by immunoSEQ multiplex PCR, yet TCRdb's version contains in-frame clones alone and is incomplete. The repertoire includes 150,000 to 200,000 clones, around 76% of them detected once, and roughly 1.9% sits in the top ten. The receptor was isolated from a female donor in good health and CMV-seronegative. Sequencing was performed on PBMCs.

The CDR3 protein is CASSPRDGPQDQPQHF. In DNA form, the CDR3 reads TGTGCCAGCAGCCCCCGCGACGGTCCGCAGGATCAGCCCCAGCATTTT. The chain recombines TRBV7-8 with TRBJ1-5; no firm D call. This CDR3 has 16 residues. Germline V gene lookup returns CDR1 SGHVS and CDR2 FQNEAQ. With 5 bases removed from V and 5 bases from J, the gap between germline ends came to 19 bases.